This entry lists 27 T cell receptor beta chains sequenced from one sample in a study of spatial heterogeneity in lung cancer. Their antigen targets remain unknown. As to time point: sample taken at primary tumor resection. TCRdb ran MiXCR on the 5' RACE reads and lists one entry per CDR3 protein. The table includes about 10,000 distinct CDR3 sequences, roughly 10% detected once. Study-level findings and limits: Tumors with more nonsynonymous mutations had more expanded intratumoral alpha and beta TCRs.

Material: lung tumor tissue, obtained at surgery. These receptors were obtained from a female donor with early-stage non-small cell lung cancer.

This clonotype was observed a handful of times. The chain carries TRBV28 and TRBJ1-6; D may be TRBD1 (6 bases). The CDR3 has 16 residues. The germline V gene has CDR1 MDHEN and CDR2 SYDVKM. Trimming cost V 7 bases and J 9 bases, with 22 bases left between them. The CDR3 sequence is CASTLTGGSGASPLHF. CDR3 coding DNA: TGTGCCAGCACCTTAACGGGGGGCTCGGGCGCTTCACCCCTCCACTTT.

On this clonotype itself: This may come from a read error, since a much larger clone is one base off. This rearrangement joins TRBV12-5 to TRBJ2-2; TRBD2 is a possible D gene (6 bases). Germline V gene data show CDR1 as LGHNT and CDR2 as FRNRAP. This CDR3 is built from 16 residues. The CDR3 here is CASGLSLAQNTGEPFF. The CDR3 DNA reads as TGTGCTAGTGGTTTGTCGCTAGCGCAAAACACCGGGGAGCCGTTTTTT.

The rearrangement joins TRBV19 to TRBJ2-3, with 7 bases fitting TRBD2. J lost 2 bases, V lost 8 bases, and 13 bases had no gene match. Germline V gene lookup returns CDR1 LNHDA and CDR2 SQIVND (reference sequence). The CDR3 consists of 16 residues. The CDR3 loop is CASWGGGSTFTDTQYF. In DNA, the CDR3 is TGTGCCAGTTGGGGCGGGGGTTCAACGTTCACAGATACGCAGTATTTT.

By sample fraction, this clonotype is medium-sized. This chain joins TRBV6-5 and TRBJ1-4; TRBD1 matches at 9 bases. The length of the CDR3 is 14 residues. The trim removed 2 bases at V and 6 bases at J, leaving 1 base unmatched. Germline V gene sequence: CDR1 MNHEY, CDR2 SVGAGI. CDR3 protein: CASSYGTGYEKLFF. The CDR3 nucleotides read TGTGCCAGCAGTTACGGGACAGGGTATGAAAAACTGTTTTTT.

This chain links TRBV7-2 with TRBJ2-3; 9 positions match TRBD2. Germline V lookup: CDR1 SGHTA, CDR2 FQGNSA. This CDR3 spans 17 amino acids. The V gene end was trimmed by 6 bases and the J gene end by 3 bases; junction bases not matched to a gene: 13. This chain's CDR3 is CASSPPRREGRTDTQYF. The DNA for the CDR3 is TGTGCCAGCAGTCCCCCGAGGCGGGAGGGCCGAACAGATACGCAGTATTTT.

This clonotype is medium-sized (0.01 to 0.1%) in the sample. The chain recombines TRBV12-3 or TRBV12-4 with TRBJ2-1; 14 bases match TRBD2. The V gene end was trimmed by 6 bases and the J gene end by 5 bases; junction bases not matched to a gene: 6. This CDR3 region has 16 residues. The CDR3 protein is CASSGTSGSLNNEQFF. In nucleotides, the CDR3 is TGTGCCAGCAGCGGGACTAGCGGGAGCCTCAACAATGAGCAGTTCTTC.

The rearrangement joins TRBV7-9 to TRBJ2-5, with 9 bases matching TRBD2. Germline lookup yields CDR1 SEHNR and CDR2 FQNEAQ (reference sequence). After removal of 0 bases from V and 2 bases from J, the junction contained 4 bases not matched to a gene. This CDR3 is 16 amino acids long. CDR3 residues: CASSLALAGGQETQYF. The CDR3 DNA sequence: TGTGCCAGCAGCTTAGCGTTGGCGGGGGGGCAAGAGACCCAGTACTTC.

Judged by abundance, this clonotype is medium-sized. The rearrangement links TRBV7-9 to TRBJ1-5; D remains ambiguous. CDR1 and CDR2 (germline): SEHNR, FQNEAQ (reference sequence). This CDR3 contains 12 residues. Trimming took off 1 base at V and 6 bases at J, with 4 bases between the two ends. DNA for the CDR3: TGTGCCAGCAGCTTAGGCGTTCAGCCCCAGCATTTT. This gives the protein CASSLGVQPQHF.

The V call is TRBV7-9, the J call TRBJ2-1, with D perhaps TRBD1 or TRBD2 (5 bases each). The CDR3 contains 14 residues. The ends were cut back, 3 bases at V and 9 bases at J, with 15 bases in the middle. The germline gives CDR1 SEHNR, CDR2 FQNEAQ (reference sequence). The CDR3 protein is CASSFIEGAGEQFF. The CDR3 nucleotides read TGTGCCAGCAGCTTCATCGAAGGGGCGGGTGAGCAGTTCTTC. Full variable domain (missing parts from reference TRBV7-9 and TRBJ2-1): DTGVSQNPRHKITKRGQNVTFRCDPISEHNRLYWYRQTLGQGPEFLTYFQNEAQLEKSRLLSDRFSAERPKGSFSTLEIQRTEQGDSAMYLCASSFIEGAGEQFFGPGTRLTVL.

This chain joins TRBV6-2 or TRBV6-3 and TRBJ2-3; no clear D. V lost 2 bases to trimming and J lost 4 bases, with 7 bases between them. The CDR3 is 13 amino acids. Germline lookup yields CDR1 MNHEY and CDR2 SVGEGT. The CDR3 is CASSYSMADTQYF. The CDR3 DNA reads as TGTGCCAGCAGTTACAGCATGGCAGATACGCAGTATTTT.

This clonotype is large (0.1 to 1%) in the sample. The CDR3 region is CASREPSGLYEQYF. Here the CDR3 DNA reads TGTGCCAGCAGGGAGCCCTCCGGCCTCTACGAGCAGTACTTC. The rearrangement links TRBV6-2 or TRBV6-3 to TRBJ2-7; D not certain. From germline, CDR1 is MNHEY and CDR2 SVGEGT. V lost 6 bases to trimming and J lost 3 bases, with 15 bases between them. The CDR3 covers 14 residues.

The table lists this clonotype with a few counts. The chain uses TRBV18 and TRBJ1-6; 7 positions agree with TRBD1. This CDR3 region has 17 residues. Germline assignment: CDR1 KGHSH and CDR2 LQKENI. Germline trimming cut 3 bases from V and 7 bases from J; bases unmatched to any gene: 12. DNA of the CDR3: TGTGCCAGCTCACCCGAGGACAGGCGCGCGAGGAATTCACCCCTCCACTTT. Translated: CASSPEDRRARNSPLHF.

V usage is TRBV5-1 and J usage is TRBJ2-1, with 9 bases that match TRBD2. The trim removed 4 bases at V and 12 bases at J, leaving 11 bases unmatched. The germline gives CDR1 SGHRS, CDR2 YFSETQ. CDR3 size: 14 residues. The CDR3: CASSAEPGLASQFF. The DNA of the CDR3 is TGCGCCAGCAGCGCCGAACCGGGACTAGCTTCGCAGTTCTTC.

This clonotype was detected a few times. The chain recombines TRBV7-2 with TRBJ2-5; D is perhaps TRBD2 (5 bases). V lost 3 bases and J 9 bases, leaving 11 bases between the germline ends. The CDR3 contains 12 residues. CDR1 and CDR2 from the germline V gene are SGHTA and FQGNSA. CDR3 residues: CASSFKGSAQYF. For the CDR3, the DNA is TGTGCCAGCAGCTTTAAAGGGAGCGCCCAGTACTTC. The full variable domain, its missing parts supplied by reference TRBV7-2 and TRBJ2-5, is GAGVSQSPSNKVTEKGKDVELRCDPISGHTALYWYRQSLGQGLEFLIYFQGNSAPDKSGLPSDRFSAERTGGSVSTLTIQRTQQEDSAVYLCASSFKGSAQYFGPGTRLLVL.

This clonotype showed up many times. V gene TRBV20-1 combines with J gene TRBJ2-7; TRBD2 aligns across 13 bases. The CDR3 is 15 amino acids. Germline V CDR1 and CDR2: DFQATT, SNEGSKA (reference sequence). The trim removed 6 bases at V and 2 bases at J, leaving 7 bases unmatched. DNA of the CDR3: TGCAGTGCCATACCGGGACTAGCGGGGACCTACGAGCAGTACTTC. This gives the protein CSAIPGLAGTYEQYF.

This clonotype was picked up many times. The chain uses TRBV9 and TRBJ2-2, with D unclear. CDR1 SGDLS and CDR2 YYNGEE come from the germline V gene. The CDR3 spans 15 residues. V was shortened by 0 bases and J by 1 base, with 7 bases between the two germline ends. The CDR3 protein is CASSVGSLNTGELFF. The CDR3 DNA is TGTGCCAGCAGCGTAGGTAGCCTGAACACCGGGGAGCTGTTTTTT.

This clonotype is categorized as large. V gene TRBV18 combines with J gene TRBJ2-3; possibly TRBD2 for D (5 bases). CDR1 is KGHSH and CDR2 is LQKENI in the germline V gene. The CDR3 has 15 amino acids. Trimming left V 3 bases short and J 2 bases short, with 12 bases between. CDR3 protein: CASSPRDSLTDTQYF. CDR3 coding DNA: TGTGCCAGCTCACCTCGGGATAGTCTCACAGATACGCAGTATTTT.

This clonotype was counted many times. This chain uses TRBV7-6 with TRBJ2-1; D is ambiguous. Trimming removed 1 base at V and 0 bases at J, with 10 bases between. The length of the CDR3 is 16 residues. CDR1 is SGHVS, CDR2 FNYEAQ, per germline. The CDR3: CASSLGGILSYNEQFF. The CDR3, as DNA: TGTGCCAGCAGCTTAGGGGGAATCCTCTCCTACAATGAGCAGTTCTTC.

This clonotype appeared a few times. J is TRBJ1-6 and V is TRBV20-1; no clear D. Trimming took off 5 bases at V and 2 bases at J, with 13 bases between the two ends. From germline, CDR1 is DFQATT and CDR2 SNEGSKA (reference sequence). There are 15 residues in the CDR3. CDR3 sequence: CSAAGSTAYNSPLHF. The CDR3 DNA reads TGCAGTGCTGCAGGCAGTACGGCCTATAATTCACCCCTCCACTTT.

This clonotype is categorized as medium-sized. Here the CDR3 DNA reads TGTGCCAGCAGGGATGGACCGAACTACGAGCAGTACTTC. The encoded protein is CASRDGPNYEQYF. The chain joins TRBV2 to TRBJ2-7; D is undetermined. Per the germline V gene, CDR1 is SNHLY and CDR2 is FYNNEI. The CDR3 extends over 13 amino acids. Trimming pared 6 bases from V and 3 bases from J, leaving 12 bases between. The variable domain in full, with the rest retrieved from reference TRBV2 and TRBJ2-7, is EPEVTQTPSHQVTQMGQEVILRCVPISNHLYFYWYRQILGQKVEFLVSFYNNEISEKSEIFDDQFSVERPDGSNFTLKIRSTKLEDSAMYFCASRDGPNYEQYFGPGTRLTVT.

This chain joins TRBV7-9 and TRBJ1-4, with D tentatively TRBD1 (5 bases). From germline, CDR1 is SEHNR and CDR2 FQNEAQ (reference sequence). The CDR3 runs 14 residues. The V end was cut by 9 bases, the J end by 0 bases, with 11 bases between. In DNA form, the CDR3 reads TGTGCCAGTGAAGAGACAGCAACTAATGAAAAACTGTTTTTT. It codes for CASEETATNEKLFF.

This clonotype is categorized as medium-sized. The chain is built from TRBV29-1 and TRBJ1-4, with TRBD1 matching over 10 bases. V lost 6 bases and J lost 7; bases outside the gene matches: 5. Germline V gene data show CDR1 as SQVTM and CDR2 as ANQGSEA. The CDR3 totals 13 residues. The DNA of the CDR3 is TGCAGCGTCGGCCGGGACAGGGGTGAAAAACTGTTTTTT. The encoded protein is CSVGRDRGEKLFF.

This clonotype rates as medium-sized. The J gene is TRBJ1-2, the V gene TRBV3-1; D not certain. Germline CDR1 is LGHDT and CDR2 is YNNKEL (reference sequence). V was cut by 3 bases and J by 7 bases, with 15 bases left in between. The CDR3 has 14 amino acids. The CDR3 DNA sequence: TGTGCCAGCAGCCAGGATCTCCCCCTACGTGGCTACACCTTC. It codes for CASSQDLPLRGYTF. The full variable domain, with the rest looked up from reference TRBV3-1 and TRBJ1-2, is DTAVSQTPKYLVTQMGNDKSIKCEQNLGHDTMYWYKQDSKKFLKIMFSYNNKELIINETVPNRFSPKSPDKAHLNLHINSLELGDSAVYFCASSQDLPLRGYTFGSGTRLTVV.

In this sample, this clonotype turned up a few times. This chain joins TRBV12-5 and TRBJ2-1, with D perhaps TRBD1 (5 bases). V was shortened by 3 bases and J by 9 bases, with 9 bases between the two germline ends. CDR1 and CDR2 (germline): LGHNT, FRNRAP. This CDR3 has 12 residues. CDR3 residues: CASGLGVGEQFF. In DNA, the CDR3 is TGTGCTAGTGGTTTAGGGGTTGGTGAGCAGTTCTTC.

The sample holds a few counts of this clonotype. The chain combines TRBV3-1 with TRBJ1-3; 7 nucleotides match TRBD1. V lost 4 bases and J lost 5; bases outside the gene matches: 8. Germline-derived CDR1 and CDR2 are LGHDT and YNNKEL (reference sequence). The CDR3 covers 15 residues. The DNA of the CDR3 is TGTGCCAGCAGCCGTCACGACAGGGAGAGAAACACCATATATTTT. Protein sequence: CASSRHDRERNTIYF.

This chain links TRBV19 with TRBJ1-4, with D perhaps TRBD1 (6 bases). Germline CDR1 is LNHDA and CDR2 is SQIVND (reference sequence). This CDR3 is 16 amino acids long. V lost 3 bases and J lost 8, with 19 bases in between. CDR3 in DNA: TGTGCCAGTAGTATTTGGAGTGGGCACAGGGAGGAAAAACTGTTTTTT. Protein product: CASSIWSGHREEKLFF.

This clonotype was seen ten or more times. This chain joins TRBV5-1 and TRBJ1-4; D unresolved. Trimming stripped 0 bases from V and 7 bases from J, with 10 bases between. The CDR3 is 14 amino acids. Germline V lookup: CDR1 SGHRS, CDR2 YFSETQ. Here the CDR3 reads CASSLGYQVEKLFF. The DNA for the CDR3 is TGCGCCAGCAGCTTGGGGTATCAGGTTGAAAAACTGTTTTTT.